Below, 32 T cell receptor beta chains from the same sample are listed, as sequenced in a study of cytomegalovirus exposure and HLA in healthy donors. Use of 60 Vbeta and 13 Jbeta primers characterized the PCR. Using immunoSEQ multiplex PCR, the repertoire was profiled, and TCRdb retains in-frame clones only, with some absent. The data show over 100,000 clones, under 80% seen once. Specimen: PBMCs. The receptors originated from a woman aged 50 to 60 in good health and CMV-seropositive.

The rearrangement joins TRBV7-9 to TRBJ2-5; 10 bases fit TRBD2. Germline-derived CDR1 and CDR2 are SEHNR and FQNEAQ (reference sequence). The junction had 7 bases not matched to a gene; V was cut back by 5 bases and J by 1 base. CDR3 length: 16 amino acids. The CDR3 nucleotides are TGTGCCAGCAGCCCCCAGGGACTAGCGAGCCAAGAGACCCAGTACTTC. It codes for CASSPQGLASQETQYF.

V gene TRBV2 combines with J gene TRBJ2-5, with D unresolved. The CDR3 spans 11 residues. Germline V gene data show CDR1 as SNHLY and CDR2 as FYNNEI. Trimming took off 3 bases at V and 4 bases at J, with 3 bases between the two ends. The CDR3 loop is CASSDRETQYF. DNA for the CDR3: TGTGCCAGCAGTGATAGAGAGACCCAGTACTTC.

The J gene is TRBJ2-5, the V gene TRBV19; 13 bases align to TRBD2. The CDR3 loop spans 16 amino acids. V was clipped by 7 bases and J by 4 bases; unmatched bases: 9. Looked up from germline, CDR1 is LNHDA and CDR2 is SQIVND (reference sequence). DNA for the CDR3: TGTGCCAGTACCCCGGGACTAGCGGGGAAGGGAGAGACCCAGTACTTC. This encodes CASTPGLAGKGETQYF.

The rearrangement uses TRBV5-6 and TRBJ2-7, with D possibly matching TRBD1 (6 bases). Germline V gives CDR1 SGHDT, CDR2 YYEEEE. This CDR3 has 14 residues. V was cut by 6 bases and J by 0 bases, with 13 bases left in between. The CDR3 DNA sequence: TGTGCCAGCACCCCGACAGGTGACTCCTACGAGCAGTACTTC. As protein: CASTPTGDSYEQYF.

Remarks on this clone: This CDR3 is missing its conserved last phenylalanine or tryptophan, likely due to a read error. The chain recombines TRBV5-4 with TRBJ2-7; D gene ambiguous. Germline-derived CDR1 and CDR2 are SGHNT and YYREEE (reference sequence). The CDR3 loop spans 15 amino acids. Trimming cost V 0 bases and J 3 bases, with 13 bases left between them. This chain's CDR3 is CASSLDGGGNYEQYC. In DNA form, the CDR3 reads TGTGCCAGCAGCTTGGATGGCGGCGGAAACTACGAGCAGTACTGC.

The V gene is TRBV19, the J gene TRBJ1-5; 9 bases line up with TRBD1. CDR3 size: 16 residues. V dropped 3 bases and J dropped 6; count of bases not matched to a gene: 9. CDR1 is LNHDA and CDR2 is SQIVND in the germline V gene (reference sequence). The CDR3 bases are TGTGCCAGTAGTATTGGGGACAGGGATTGGAGTCAGCCCCAGCATTTT. Translated, it gives CASSIGDRDWSQPQHF.

The chain combines TRBV5-1 with TRBJ2-7; tentative D call: TRBD1 (5 bases). Per the germline V gene, CDR1 is SGHRS and CDR2 is YFSETQ. V was pared by 3 bases and J by 1 base, with 8 bases between. This CDR3 contains 13 residues. CDR3 loop: CASSSTGSYEQYF. The CDR3 coding sequence is TGCGCCAGCAGCTCCACAGGATCCTACGAGCAGTACTTC.

This chain connects TRBV7-2 to TRBJ1-5; D uncertain. Trimming left V 2 bases short and J 2 bases short, with 10 bases between. Per the germline V gene, CDR1 is SGHTA and CDR2 is FQGNSA. The CDR3 sequence is 15 residues long. The DNA of the CDR3 is TGTGCCAGCAGCTTAACGGGTCTCGGCAATCAGCCCCAGCATTTT. The encoded protein is CASSLTGLGNQPQHF.

This clone has a handful of counts. The V and J genes are TRBV7-8 and TRBJ2-2, with 8 bases fitting TRBD2. Per the germline V gene, CDR1 is SGHVS and CDR2 is FQNEAQ. The CDR3 runs to 18 residues. The V segment lost 5 bases and the J segment 4 bases; nucleotides outside the gene matches: 15. CDR3 nucleotide sequence: TGTGCCAGCAGCGCACCCCGTGATCGCGGGAGGTTCACCGGGGAGCTGTTTTTT. Encoded protein: CASSAPRDRGRFTGELFF.

This clone was seen more than once but under ten times. The rearrangement joins TRBV30 to TRBJ2-3; D is unresolved. Germline CDR1 is GTSNPN and CDR2 is SVGIG (reference sequence). The ends were cut back, 2 bases at V and 6 bases at J, with 15 bases in the middle. The CDR3 extends over 14 amino acids. The CDR3 reads CAWSFRVPPDTQYF. CDR3 DNA: TGTGCCTGGAGTTTCCGGGTTCCCCCCGATACGCAGTATTTT.

CDR3 residues: CASSETGVYEKLFF. DNA of the CDR3: TGTGCCAGCAGCGAGACAGGGGTCTATGAAAAACTGTTTTTT. The chain employs TRBV25-1 and TRBJ1-4, with 8 nucleotides matching TRBD1. The junction had 6 bases not matched to a gene; V was cut back by 6 bases and J by 6 bases. CDR1 MGHDK and CDR2 SYGVNS come from the germline V gene. This CDR3 spans 14 amino acids.

The rearrangement joins TRBV9 to TRBJ2-3, with 10 bases identical to TRBD2. Germline trimming cut 4 bases from V and 6 bases from J; bases unmatched to any gene: 14. The CDR3 has 17 amino acids. Germline loops: CDR1 SGDLS, CDR2 YYNGEE. DNA for the CDR3: TGTGCCAGCAGCACTCTTGCGGGGCTAGCGGGGGCCGATACGCAGTATTTT. Protein: CASSTLAGLAGADTQYF. Full variable domain (missing parts from reference TRBV9 and TRBJ2-3): DSGVTQTPKHLITATGQRVTLRCSPRSGDLSVYWYQQSLDQGLQFLIQYYNGEERAKGNILERFSAQQFPDLHSELNLSSLELGDSALYFCASSTLAGLAGADTQYFGPGTRLTVL.

The rearrangement joins TRBV7-9 to TRBJ2-5, with D perhaps matching TRBD1 (5 bases). The V gene lost 4 bases and the J gene lost 5 bases, with 17 bases spanning the gap. Germline loops: CDR1 SEHNR, CDR2 FQNEAQ (reference sequence). The CDR3 contains 15 residues. The CDR3 nucleotides read TGTGCCAGCAGCTCCCGGACACCCTTACGGGAGACCCAGTACTTC. Translating it yields CASSSRTPLRETQYF.

V gene TRBV10-3 combines with J gene TRBJ1-4; maybe TRBD1 (6 bases). The V gene's germline CDR1 is ENHRY and CDR2 SYGVKD. The CDR3 is made up of 12 amino acids. V lost 6 bases and J 8 bases, leaving 10 bases between the germline ends. CDR3: CAISNQGEKLFF. CDR3 nucleotides: TGTGCCATCAGCAACCAGGGGGAAAAACTGTTTTTT.

The rearrangement links TRBV7-2 to TRBJ1-1; 8 nucleotides line up with TRBD1. Germline loops: CDR1 SGHTA, CDR2 FQGNSA. CDR3 length equals 14 residues. The V segment lost 2 bases and the J segment 5 bases; nucleotides outside the gene matches: 4. CDR3 loop: CASSLYRGMTEAFF. In nucleotides, the CDR3 is TGTGCCAGCAGCTTATACAGGGGGATGACTGAAGCTTTCTTT.

The gene calls are TRBV7-2 and TRBJ2-5; TRBD2 aligns across 10 bases. The V gene's germline CDR1 is SGHTA and CDR2 FQGNSA. V lost 3 bases to trimming and J lost 5 bases; unmatched junction nucleotides: 6. This CDR3 comprises 15 residues. In DNA, the CDR3 is TGTGCCAGCAGCTTCCGGACTAGCGGAGGGGAGACCCAGTACTTC. This sequence encodes CASSFRTSGGETQYF.

Concerning this clone itself: The junction departs from the called germline gene at one end, perhaps through a read error. This chain joins TRBV15 and TRBJ2-4; 7 nucleotides agree with TRBD1. Looked up from germline, CDR1 is LNHNV and CDR2 is YYDKDF (reference sequence). This CDR3 region has 18 residues. CDR3 amino acids: CATSRGFDRDEAKNSQYF. The DNA for the CDR3 is TGTGCCACCAGCAGGGGGTTCGACAGGGACGAGGCCAAAAACAGTCAGTACTTC. Looking up the rest from reference TRBV15 and TRBJ2-4 gives the full variable domain: DAMVIQNPRYQVTQFGKPVTLSCSQTLNHNVMYWYQQKSSQAPKLLFHYYDKDFNNEADTPDNFQSRRPNTSFCFLDIRSPGLGDTAMYLCATSRGFDRDEAKNSQYFGAGTRLSVL.

V gene TRBV7-2 combines with J gene TRBJ2-1; D unclear. Germline values: CDR1 SGHTA, CDR2 FQGNSA. This CDR3 comprises 14 residues. V lost 1 base, J lost 2 bases, and 6 bases lay in between. CDR3 bases: TGTGCCAGCAGCTTAGGGCAGGCCTACAATGAGCAGTTCTTC. Protein: CASSLGQAYNEQFF. Using reference TRBV7-2 and TRBJ2-1 for the parts outside the CDR3, the full variable domain is GAGVSQSPSNKVTEKGKDVELRCDPISGHTALYWYRQSLGQGLEFLIYFQGNSAPDKSGLPSDRFSAERTGGSVSTLTIQRTQQEDSAVYLCASSLGQAYNEQFFGPGTRLTVL.

The gene calls are TRBV9 and TRBJ2-5, with D unresolved. Trimming cost V 1 base and J 8 bases, with 15 bases left between them. Germline V gene sequence: CDR1 SGDLS, CDR2 YYNGEE. This CDR3 spans 14 amino acids. The DNA of the CDR3 is TGTGCCAGCAGCGTACTGGGCGATTCCGGAACCCAGTACTTC. Translating it yields CASSVLGDSGTQYF.

The chain has TRBV5-4 and TRBJ2-1; 7 bases fit TRBD2. Germline V gives CDR1 SGHNT, CDR2 YYREEE (reference sequence). CDR3 length: 15 amino acids. The V gene end was trimmed by 1 base and the J gene end by 2 bases; junction bases not matched to a gene: 3. The CDR3 is CASSLRSGAYNEQFF. Here the CDR3 DNA reads TGTGCCAGCAGCTTGCGGAGCGGGGCCTACAATGAGCAGTTCTTC.

This clone was seen only once. The CDR3 DNA is TGTGCCAGCAGCCCCGGGGTCTCCTACGAGCAGTACTTC. This codes for CASSPGVSYEQYF. This chain uses TRBV5-6 with TRBJ2-5, with D tentatively TRBD2 (5 bases). The J call may be wrong; the DNA end is better matched by TRBJ2-7. Germline values: CDR1 SGHDT, CDR2 YYEEEE. CDR3 length equals 13 residues.

The genes are TRBV6-5 and TRBJ1-2; 12 nucleotides line up with TRBD1. CDR1 and CDR2 from the germline V gene are MNHEY and SVGAGI. The CDR3 spans 15 residues. V was pared by 6 bases and J by 2 bases, with 4 bases of the junction left unmatched. CDR3 amino acids: CASRKGQGANYGYTF. Here the CDR3 DNA reads TGTGCCAGCAGAAAGGGACAGGGGGCGAACTATGGCTACACCTTC.

The rearrangement joins TRBV9 to TRBJ1-2, with 7 nucleotides matching TRBD1. CDR1 and CDR2 (germline): SGDLS, YYNGEE. The CDR3 spans 15 residues. The V and J ends lost 4 bases and 6 bases, in that order; junction bases with no gene match: 12. The CDR3 coding sequence is TGTGCCAGCAGCTACCGCTTGGCAGGGGGAAATGGCTACACCTTC. This sequence encodes CASSYRLAGGNGYTF.

The chain uses TRBV29-1 and TRBJ2-1, with 10 nucleotides matching TRBD1. Germline V gene sequence: CDR1 SQVTM, CDR2 ANQGSEA. The CDR3 is 13 amino acids. The junction had 7 bases not matched to a gene; V was cut back by 4 bases and J by 10 bases. The CDR3 bases are TGCAGCGTTGTTGACAGGGGGCTTGTGGAGCAGTTCTTC. This encodes CSVVDRGLVEQFF.

Note on this clone: A junction end diverges from the germline sequence, so it may reflect a read error. This sequence joins TRBV6-5 and TRBJ2-7; no reliable D call. Germline loops: CDR1 MNHEY, CDR2 SVGAGI. The CDR3 has 15 amino acids. The CDR3 DNA reads TGTGCCAGCAGTCTTCAGGATGGGCCCTCCGACGAGCAGTACTTC. This sequence encodes CASSLQDGPSDEQYF.

The rearrangement joins TRBV5-4 to TRBJ2-3; D is undetermined. The CDR3 contains 14 residues. The germline V and J ends were trimmed by 0 bases and 1 base, with 6 bases remaining between them. Germline values: CDR1 SGHNT, CDR2 YYREEE (reference sequence). This chain's CDR3 is CASSLGAGTDTQYF. CDR3 in DNA: TGTGCCAGCAGCTTGGGCGCTGGCACAGATACGCAGTATTTT.

This clone was picked up a small number of times. This chain links TRBV7-9 with TRBJ2-7; 9 nucleotides match TRBD1. The trim removed 4 bases at V and 5 bases at J, leaving 6 bases unmatched. CDR3 size: 14 residues. CDR1 and CDR2 (germline): SEHNR, FQNEAQ (reference sequence). CDR3 in DNA: TGTGCCAGCAGCTCCGGGACAGGGAGCAACGAGCAGTACTTC. Its protein is CASSSGTGSNEQYF.

J is TRBJ1-2 and V is TRBV5-4; possibly TRBD1 for D (6 bases). This CDR3 contains 14 residues. The V end lost 1 base, the J end lost 8 bases, and 15 bases lay between the germline ends. Germline values: CDR1 SGHNT, CDR2 YYREEE (reference sequence). The CDR3 spells CASSLPTGEEGYTF. CDR3 bases: TGTGCCAGCAGCTTGCCGACAGGAGAGGAAGGCTACACCTTC.

The rearrangement links TRBV4-2 to TRBJ2-2; possible D gene TRBD2, 5 bases. The germline CDR1 and CDR2 sequences are LGHNA and YNFKEQ. Trimming stripped 4 bases from V and 5 bases from J, with 20 bases between. The CDR3 is 17 residues long. CDR3: CASSLKMTGSWTGELFF. CDR3 bases: TGTGCCAGCAGCCTCAAGATGACGGGGAGTTGGACCGGGGAGCTGTTTTTT.

The chain has TRBV29-1 and TRBJ2-1; 9 bases are shared with TRBD1. CDR1 SQVTM and CDR2 ANQGSEA come from the germline V gene. J lost 9 bases, V lost 7 bases, and 4 bases had no gene match. The CDR3 covers 11 residues. DNA of the CDR3: TGCAGCGGCTACAGGGGGCGTGAGCAGTTCTTC. Its protein product is CSGYRGREQFF.

This sequence joins TRBV2 and TRBJ1-5, with 10 nucleotides matching TRBD1. Germline V gives CDR1 SNHLY, CDR2 FYNNEI. This CDR3 is built from 14 residues. V lost 8 bases to trimming and J lost 4 bases; unmatched junction nucleotides: 5. The CDR3, as DNA: TGTGCCAGCCAGGGACAGGGGCGGAATCAGCCCCAGCATTTT. It codes for CASQGQGRNQPQHF. Looking up the rest from reference TRBV2 and TRBJ1-5 gives the full variable domain: EPEVTQTPSHQVTQMGQEVILRCVPISNHLYFYWYRQILGQKVEFLVSFYNNEISEKSEIFDDQFSVERPDGSNFTLKIRSTKLEDSAMYFCASQGQGRNQPQHFGDGTRLSIL.

This chain links TRBV27 with TRBJ2-3, with TRBD1 matching over 9 bases. The junction had 8 bases not matched to a gene; V was cut back by 3 bases and J by 4 bases. CDR3 length: 16 residues. The germline CDR1 and CDR2 sequences are MNHEY and SMNVEV (reference sequence). The CDR3 DNA sequence: TGTGCCAGCAGTTTCCCCGGGACAGGGAAAGCAGATACGCAGTATTTT. It codes for CASSFPGTGKADTQYF.